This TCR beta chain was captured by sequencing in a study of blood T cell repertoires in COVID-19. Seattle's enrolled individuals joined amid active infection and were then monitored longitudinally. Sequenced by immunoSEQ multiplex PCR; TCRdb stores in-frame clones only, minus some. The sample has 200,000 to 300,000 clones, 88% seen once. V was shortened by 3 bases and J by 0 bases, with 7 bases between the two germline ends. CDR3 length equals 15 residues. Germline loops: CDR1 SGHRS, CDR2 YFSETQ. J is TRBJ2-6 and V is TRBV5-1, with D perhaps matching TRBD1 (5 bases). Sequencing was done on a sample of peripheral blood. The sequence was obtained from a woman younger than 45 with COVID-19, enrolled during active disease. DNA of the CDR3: TGCGCCAGCAGCTGGGGCGGCTCTGGGGCCAACGTCCTGACTTTC. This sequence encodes CASSWGGSGANVLTF.